This entry lists 5 T cell receptor beta chains sequenced from one sample in a study of blood T cell repertoires in COVID-19. Clones were sequenced by immunoSEQ multiplex PCR, and TCRdb holds only the in-frame ones, with some missing. The data show roughly 130,000 clones, over 85% seen once. The sequencing input was peripheral blood. All receptors derive from a man aged 50 or older with active COVID-19.

This clone has only one observation. V is TRBV7-9 and J is TRBJ2-3; D gene ambiguous. The ends were cut back, 4 bases at V and 0 bases at J, with 5 bases in the middle. Germline CDR1 and CDR2: SEHNR and FQNEAQ (reference sequence). The CDR3 runs 13 residues. CDR3 nucleotides: TGTGCCAGCAGCTCCTTCAGCACAGATACGCAGTATTTT. Its translation: CASSSFSTDTQYF.

This rearrangement joins TRBV2 to TRBJ1-6; TRBD1 agrees at 9 bases. Losses at the gene ends were 6 bases for V and 10 bases for J; bases not matched to a gene: 10. The CDR3 consists of 15 residues. Looked up from germline, CDR1 is SNHLY and CDR2 is FYNNEI. The CDR3 loop reads CASRMRTGVGSPLHF. Here the CDR3 DNA reads TGTGCCAGCAGAATGAGGACAGGGGTAGGATCACCCCTCCACTTT.

V is TRBV5-1 and J is TRBJ1-1, with D perhaps matching TRBD1 (6 bases). V lost 3 bases, J lost 5 bases, and 17 bases lay in between. Germline V lookup: CDR1 SGHRS, CDR2 YFSETQ. This CDR3 is 15 amino acids long. The CDR3 loop is CASSSEAGVRTEAFF. The CDR3 nucleotides are TGCGCCAGCAGCTCGGAAGCAGGGGTTCGAACTGAAGCTTTCTTT.

The chain couples TRBV7-3 to TRBJ2-2, with TRBD2 identical over 7 bases. The trim removed 5 bases at V and 6 bases at J, leaving 15 bases unmatched. The CDR3 runs 17 residues. The V gene's germline CDR1 is SGHTA and CDR2 FQGTGA. The chain's CDR3 is CASSRDGGTLRAGELFF. CDR3 bases: TGTGCCAGCAGCCGCGACGGGGGGACCCTCCGGGCCGGGGAGCTGTTTTTT.

J is TRBJ1-3 and V is TRBV9; possible D gene TRBD1, 5 bases. Trimming left V 3 bases short and J 2 bases short, with 12 bases between. The V gene's germline CDR1 is SGDLS and CDR2 YYNGEE. The CDR3 covers 15 residues. The CDR3 nucleotides are TGTGCCAGCAGCGCTTCGCAGGGTGCTGGAAACACCATATATTTT. This codes for CASSASQGAGNTIYF.